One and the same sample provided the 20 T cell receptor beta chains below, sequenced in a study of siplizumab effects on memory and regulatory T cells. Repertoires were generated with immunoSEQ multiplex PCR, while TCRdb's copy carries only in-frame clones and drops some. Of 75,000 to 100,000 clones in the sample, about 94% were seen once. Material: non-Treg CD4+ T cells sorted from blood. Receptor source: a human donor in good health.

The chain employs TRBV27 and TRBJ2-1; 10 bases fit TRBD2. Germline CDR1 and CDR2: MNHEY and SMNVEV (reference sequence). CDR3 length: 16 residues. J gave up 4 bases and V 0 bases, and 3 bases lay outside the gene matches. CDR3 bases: TGTGCCAGCAGTTTATCGGCTAGCGGGAGATACAATGAGCAGTTCTTC. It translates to CASSLSASGRYNEQFF.

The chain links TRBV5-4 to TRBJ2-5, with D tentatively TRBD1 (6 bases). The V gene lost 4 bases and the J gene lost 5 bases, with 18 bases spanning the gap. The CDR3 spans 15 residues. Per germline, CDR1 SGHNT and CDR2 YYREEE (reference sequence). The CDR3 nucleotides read TGTGCCAGCAGCACTAGTCAGGGGTTAATGGAGACCCAGTACTTC. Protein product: CASSTSQGLMETQYF. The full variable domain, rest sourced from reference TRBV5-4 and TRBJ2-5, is ETGVTQSPTHLIKTRGQQVTLRCSSQSGHNTVSWYQQALGQGPQFIFQYYREEENGRGNFPPRFSGLQFPNYSSELNVNALELDDSALYLCASSTSQGLMETQYFGPGTRLLVL.

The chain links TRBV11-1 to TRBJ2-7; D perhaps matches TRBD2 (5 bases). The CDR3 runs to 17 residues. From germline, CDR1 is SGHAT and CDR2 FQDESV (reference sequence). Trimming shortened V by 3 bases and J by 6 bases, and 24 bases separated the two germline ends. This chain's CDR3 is CASSLAEKRSRGTEQYF. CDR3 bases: TGTGCCAGCAGCTTGGCCGAGAAGCGGAGCCGGGGTACCGAGCAGTACTTC.

The CDR3 protein is CASSETSGSTDTQYF. In DNA form, the CDR3 reads TGTGCCAGCAGCGAAACTAGCGGGAGCACAGATACGCAGTATTTT. This chain uses TRBV5-4 with TRBJ2-3, with 9 bases lining up with TRBD2. The CDR3 is made up of 15 amino acids. Looked up from germline, CDR1 is SGHNT and CDR2 is YYREEE (reference sequence). The trim removed 4 bases at V and 0 bases at J, leaving 3 bases unmatched.

In DNA form, the CDR3 reads TGTGCCTGGAGTGTAATTAATTACGAGCAGTACTTC. This codes for CAWSVINYEQYF. The V gene is TRBV30, the J gene TRBJ2-7; no firm D call. This CDR3 spans 12 amino acids. In germline, CDR1 is GTSNPN, CDR2 SVGIG (reference sequence). V was trimmed by 0 bases and J by 4 bases, leaving 7 bases between them.

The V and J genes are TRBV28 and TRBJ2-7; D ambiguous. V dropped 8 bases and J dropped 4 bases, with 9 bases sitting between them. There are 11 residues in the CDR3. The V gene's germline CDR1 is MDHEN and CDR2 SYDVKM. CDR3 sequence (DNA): TGTGCCAGCCTCCATTTTTACGAGCAGTACTTC. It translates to CASLHFYEQYF.

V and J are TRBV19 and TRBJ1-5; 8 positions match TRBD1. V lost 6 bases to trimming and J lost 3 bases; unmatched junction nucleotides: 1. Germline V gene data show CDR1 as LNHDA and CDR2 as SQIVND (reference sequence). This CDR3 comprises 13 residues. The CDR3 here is CASRDRDNQPQHF. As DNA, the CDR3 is TGTGCCAGTAGGGACAGGGACAATCAGCCCCAGCATTTT.

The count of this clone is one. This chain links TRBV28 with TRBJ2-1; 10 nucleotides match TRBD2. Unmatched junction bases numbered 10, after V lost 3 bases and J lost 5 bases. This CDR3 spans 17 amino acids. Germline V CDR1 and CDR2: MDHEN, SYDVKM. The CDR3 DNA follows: TGTGCCAGCAGTTTGAGAGCGGGAGGGGGGGTAAACAATGAGCAGTTCTTC. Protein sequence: CASSLRAGGGVNNEQFF.

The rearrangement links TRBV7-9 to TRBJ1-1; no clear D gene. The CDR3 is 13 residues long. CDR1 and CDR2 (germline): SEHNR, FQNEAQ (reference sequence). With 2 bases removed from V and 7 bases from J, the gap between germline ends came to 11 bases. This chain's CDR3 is CASSLYSGDEAFF. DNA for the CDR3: TGTGCCAGCAGCTTATATTCCGGGGATGAAGCTTTCTTT.

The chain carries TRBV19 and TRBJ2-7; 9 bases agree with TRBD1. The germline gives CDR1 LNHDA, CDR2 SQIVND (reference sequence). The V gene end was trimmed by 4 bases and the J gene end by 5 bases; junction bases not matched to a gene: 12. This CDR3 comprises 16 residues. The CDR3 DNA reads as TGTGCCAGTAGTAATTTACCGGGACAGGGTGGCCACGAGCAGTACTTC. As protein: CASSNLPGQGGHEQYF.

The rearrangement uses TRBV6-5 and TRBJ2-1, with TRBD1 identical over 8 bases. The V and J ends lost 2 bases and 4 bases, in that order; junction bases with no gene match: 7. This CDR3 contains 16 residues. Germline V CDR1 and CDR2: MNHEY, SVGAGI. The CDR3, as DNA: TGTGCCAGCAGTTACGTAGGGACAGGATCTTACAATGAGCAGTTCTTC. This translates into CASSYVGTGSYNEQFF.

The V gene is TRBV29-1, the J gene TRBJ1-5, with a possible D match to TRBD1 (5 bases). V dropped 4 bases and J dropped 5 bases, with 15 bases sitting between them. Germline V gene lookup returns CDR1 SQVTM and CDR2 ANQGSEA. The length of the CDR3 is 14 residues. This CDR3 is CSVVAGGRDQPQHF. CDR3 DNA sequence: TGCAGCGTTGTGGCTGGGGGACGGGATCAGCCCCAGCATTTT.

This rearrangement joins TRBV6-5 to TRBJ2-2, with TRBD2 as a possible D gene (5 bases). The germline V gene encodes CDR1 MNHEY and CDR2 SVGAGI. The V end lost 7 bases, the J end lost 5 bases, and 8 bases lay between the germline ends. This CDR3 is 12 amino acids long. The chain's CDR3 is CASNRGTGELFF. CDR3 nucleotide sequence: TGTGCCAGCAACCGGGGAACCGGGGAGCTGTTTTTT.

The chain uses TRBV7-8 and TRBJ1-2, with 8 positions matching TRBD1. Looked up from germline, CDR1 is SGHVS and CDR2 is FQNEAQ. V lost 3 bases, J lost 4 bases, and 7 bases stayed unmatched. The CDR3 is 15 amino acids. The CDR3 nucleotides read TGTGCCAGCAGCTTGGACAGGGTCGTTGTCTATGGCTACACCTTC. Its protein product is CASSLDRVVVYGYTF.

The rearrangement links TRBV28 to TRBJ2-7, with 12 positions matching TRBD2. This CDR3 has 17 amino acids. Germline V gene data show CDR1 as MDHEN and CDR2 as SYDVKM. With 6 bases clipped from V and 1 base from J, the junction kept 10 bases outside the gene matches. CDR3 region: CASRMTSGSYGSYEQYF. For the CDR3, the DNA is TGTGCCAGCAGAATGACTAGCGGGAGTTACGGGTCCTACGAGCAGTACTTC.

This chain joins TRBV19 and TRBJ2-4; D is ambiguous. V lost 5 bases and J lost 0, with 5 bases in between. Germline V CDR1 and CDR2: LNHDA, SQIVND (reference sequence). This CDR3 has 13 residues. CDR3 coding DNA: TGTGCCAGTAGTCTGCTAGCCAAAAACATTCAGTACTTC. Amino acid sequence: CASSLLAKNIQYF.

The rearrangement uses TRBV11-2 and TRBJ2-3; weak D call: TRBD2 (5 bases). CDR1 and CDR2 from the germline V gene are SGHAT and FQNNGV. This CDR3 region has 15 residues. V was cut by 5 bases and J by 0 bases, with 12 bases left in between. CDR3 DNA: TGTGCCAGCAGCCTCAGCGGAGCTAGCACAGATACGCAGTATTTT. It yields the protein CASSLSGASTDTQYF.

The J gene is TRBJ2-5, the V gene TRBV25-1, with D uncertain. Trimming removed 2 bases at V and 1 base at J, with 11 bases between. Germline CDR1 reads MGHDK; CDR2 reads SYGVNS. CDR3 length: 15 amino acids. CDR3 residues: CASSEVKGIQETQYF. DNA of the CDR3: TGTGCCAGCAGTGAAGTTAAGGGCATCCAAGAGACCCAGTACTTC.

The DNA for the CDR3 is TGTGCCAGCAGCCTAAACCGGGAGCAGTACTTC. This translates into CASSLNREQYF. V usage is TRBV7-9 and J usage is TRBJ2-7; D unclear. CDR1 and CDR2 (germline): SEHNR, FQNEAQ (reference sequence). CDR3 length: 11 residues. Trimming stripped 5 bases from V and 7 bases from J, with 9 bases between.

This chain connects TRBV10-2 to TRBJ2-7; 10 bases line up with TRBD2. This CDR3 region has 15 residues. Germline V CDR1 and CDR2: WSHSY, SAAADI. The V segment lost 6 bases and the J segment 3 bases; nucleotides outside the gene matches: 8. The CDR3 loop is CASSVAGGRYYEQYF. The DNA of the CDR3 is TGCGCCAGCAGCGTAGCGGGAGGTCGATACTACGAGCAGTACTTC.